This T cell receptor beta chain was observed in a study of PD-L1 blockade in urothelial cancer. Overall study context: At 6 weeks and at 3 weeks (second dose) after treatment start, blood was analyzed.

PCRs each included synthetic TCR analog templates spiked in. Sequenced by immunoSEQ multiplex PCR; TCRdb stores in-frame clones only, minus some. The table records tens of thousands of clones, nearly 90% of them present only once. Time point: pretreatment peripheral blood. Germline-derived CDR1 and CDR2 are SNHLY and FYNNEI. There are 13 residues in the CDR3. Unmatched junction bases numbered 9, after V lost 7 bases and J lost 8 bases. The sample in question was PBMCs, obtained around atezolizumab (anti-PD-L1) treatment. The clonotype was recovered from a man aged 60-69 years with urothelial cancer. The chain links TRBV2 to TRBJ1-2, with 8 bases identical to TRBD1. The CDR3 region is CASTSDRAGGYTF. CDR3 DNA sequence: TGTGCCAGCACCTCGGACAGGGCCGGGGGCTACACCTTC.